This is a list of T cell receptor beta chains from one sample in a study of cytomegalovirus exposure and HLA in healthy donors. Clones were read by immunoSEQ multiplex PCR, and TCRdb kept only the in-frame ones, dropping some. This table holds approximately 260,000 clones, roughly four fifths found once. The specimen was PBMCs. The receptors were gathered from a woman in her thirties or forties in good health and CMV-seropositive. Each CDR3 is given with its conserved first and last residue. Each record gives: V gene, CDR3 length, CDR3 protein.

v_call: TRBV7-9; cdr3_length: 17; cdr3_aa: CSSSRQGQAQAKNIQYF
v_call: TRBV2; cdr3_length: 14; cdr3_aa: CASSGQGSYNEQFF
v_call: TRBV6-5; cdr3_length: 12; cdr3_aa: CASSGGNTEAFF
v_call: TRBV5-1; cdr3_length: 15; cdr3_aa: CASSLAERGTGELFF
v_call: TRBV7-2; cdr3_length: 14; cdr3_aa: CASSLGGQQEAQYF
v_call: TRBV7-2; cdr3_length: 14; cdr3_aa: CASSLGSGDYEQYF
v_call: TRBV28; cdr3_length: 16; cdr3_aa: CASSSQGQGLNEKLFF
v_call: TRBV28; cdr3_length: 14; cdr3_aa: CASSSDGRGGEQYF
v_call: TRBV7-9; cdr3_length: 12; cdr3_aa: CASSWDRSGQYF
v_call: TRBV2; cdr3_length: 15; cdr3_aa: CASLPGQGPNTEAFF
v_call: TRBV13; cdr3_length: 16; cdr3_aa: CASSNRDRGRDTEAFF
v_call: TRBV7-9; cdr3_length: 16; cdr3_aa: CASSPGLSSSYNEQFF
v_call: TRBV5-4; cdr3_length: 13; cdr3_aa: CASSWGQGNGYTF
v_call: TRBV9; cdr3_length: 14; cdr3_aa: CASSATGMNTEAFF
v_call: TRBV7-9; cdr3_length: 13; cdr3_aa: CATQRGNTGELFF
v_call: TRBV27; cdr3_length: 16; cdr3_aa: CASRPGQGIGNQPQHF
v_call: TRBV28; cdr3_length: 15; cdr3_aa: CASSLFIGGSNEQFF
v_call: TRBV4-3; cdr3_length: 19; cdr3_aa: CASSQDPLSGLAGAYEQYF
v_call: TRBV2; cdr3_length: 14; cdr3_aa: CASSSTSVAGELFF
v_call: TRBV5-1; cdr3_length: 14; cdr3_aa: CASSFGTGNYEQYF
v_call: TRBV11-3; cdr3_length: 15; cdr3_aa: CASSLGGQVQETQYF
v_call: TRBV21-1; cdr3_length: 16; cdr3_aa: CASSKERQATYNEQFF
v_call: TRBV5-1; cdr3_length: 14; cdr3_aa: CASSSGDRGAEAFF
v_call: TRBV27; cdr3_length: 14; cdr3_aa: CASSPWDRVTEQYF
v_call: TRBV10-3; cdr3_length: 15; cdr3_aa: CAISLTSGGYNEQFF
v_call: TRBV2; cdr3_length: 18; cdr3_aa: CASSPTYLNRAGANVLTF
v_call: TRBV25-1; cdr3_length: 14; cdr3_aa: CASSEREGPKTQYF
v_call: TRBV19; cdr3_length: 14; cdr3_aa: CASSILTNANEQFF
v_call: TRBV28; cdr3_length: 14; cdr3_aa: CASSLSGVSQPQHF
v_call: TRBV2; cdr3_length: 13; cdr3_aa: CASSDQTGPEQYF
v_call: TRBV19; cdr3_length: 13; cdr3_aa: CATRISGTDTQYF
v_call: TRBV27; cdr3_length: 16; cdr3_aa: CASSSLADRLNYGYTF
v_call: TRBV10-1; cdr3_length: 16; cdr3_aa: CASPSWRRATNEKLFF
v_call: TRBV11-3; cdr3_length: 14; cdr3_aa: CASGLAGVRYEQYF
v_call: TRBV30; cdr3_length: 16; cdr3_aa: CAWSVPGALRTYGYTF
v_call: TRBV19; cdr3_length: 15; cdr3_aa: CASSEPGGSYNEQFF
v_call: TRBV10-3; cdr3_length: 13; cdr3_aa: CAISVADSYEQYF
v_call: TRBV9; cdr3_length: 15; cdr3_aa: CASSVGAGAYNEQFF
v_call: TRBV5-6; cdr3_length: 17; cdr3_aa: CASSLSASGRAVDTQYF
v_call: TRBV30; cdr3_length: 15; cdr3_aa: CAWESGQVNTGELFF
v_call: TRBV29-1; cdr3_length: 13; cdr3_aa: CSVGTGVWETQYF
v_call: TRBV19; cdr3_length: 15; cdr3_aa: CASSIPGQGGETQYF
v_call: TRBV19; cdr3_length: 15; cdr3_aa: CASSPLAGGGDTQYF